The rows below give T cell receptor beta chains drawn from one sample of a study of T cells in Graves' hyperthyroidism and ophthalmopathy. TCRdb called the multiplex PCR reads again in MiXCR, with one record for every CDR3 protein. The sample has over 700,000 distinct CDR3 sequences; approximately 40% are singletons. Input material: blood. These receptors originate from a young man with Graves' hyperthyroidism. CDR3s include the opening cysteine and the closing phenylalanine or tryptophan. D genes are given only for firm matches. Clone size is shown for a subset of rows, as once, few, many or a class of expanded clone.

d_gene	abundance	j_gene	v_gene	CDR3nt	CDR3aa
.	few	TRBJ2-7	TRBV5-1	TGCGCCAGCAGCCGCCGAAGGGGATCGGTCTACGAGCAGTACTTC	CASSRRRGSVYEQYF
.	many	TRBJ1-5	TRBV19	TGTGCCAGTAAAAGGGGTTGGGATCAGCCCCAGCATTTT	CASKRGWDQPQHF
.	many	TRBJ2-7	TRBV5-1	TGCGCCAGCAGCGAAAGACCATCCTACGAGCAGTACTTC	CASSERPSYEQYF
.	.	TRBJ1-2	TRBV29-1	TGCAGCGCCCGACGGGGAGAAGCTAACTATGGCTACACCTTC	CSARRGEANYGYTF
.	.	TRBJ1-5	TRBV7-2	TGTGCCAGCAGCCTGCAGGGGACTACTAATCAGCCCCAGCATTTT	CASSLQGTTNQPQHF
TRBD1	few	TRBJ1-1	TRBV5-1	TGCGCCAGCAGCTTGGCAGGGGGTGGAGCTTTCTTT	CASSLAGGGAFF
.	.	TRBJ1-3	TRBV12-3/TRBV12-4	TGTGCCAGCAGTCACAGGGAAGCTGGAAACACCATATATTTT	CASSHREAGNTIYF
TRBD1	.	TRBJ1-2	TRBV10-3	TGTGCCATCAAAGGACAGGTGGGCTATGGCTACACCTTC	CAIKGQVGYGYTF
.	.	TRBJ1-5	TRBV10-3	TGTGCCATCATGGGCGTTACCGGGGGGCAGGATCAGCCCCAGCATTTT	CAIMGVTGGQDQPQHF
.	few	TRBJ2-7	TRBV6-5	TGTGCCAGCAGTTCGTTCGACAAGGCTTACTACGAGCAGTACTTC	CASSSFDKAYYEQYF
TRBD1	.	TRBJ2-7	TRBV7-2	TGCGCCAGCAGACGACAGGGGCTATCCGAGCAGTACTTC	CASRRQGLSEQYF
TRBD2	many	TRBJ2-7	TRBV20-1	TGCAGTGCTACCAGACTAGCGGGAAGCGAGCAGTACTTC	CSATRLAGSEQYF
.	.	TRBJ1-5	TRBV4-3	TGCGCCAGCAGCCATGGATGGAATAGCAATCAGCCCCAGCATTTT	CASSHGWNSNQPQHF
TRBD1	.	TRBJ2-7	TRBV2	TGTGCCAGCAGCACGACAGGGGGGATCTACGAGCAGTACTTC	CASSTTGGIYEQYF
.	.	TRBJ1-3	TRBV20-1	TGCAGTGCTAGGGCGGGGGAAGCTGGAAACACCATATATTTT	CSARAGEAGNTIYF
.	.	TRBJ2-2	TRBV20-1	TGCAGAGCTAGGGGTGTAGAAACCGGGGAGCTGTTTTTT	CRARGVETGELFF
TRBD2	few	TRBJ2-5	TRBV7-2	TGTGCCAGCAGCTTGTCCCGACTAGCGGTCCAAGAGACCCAGTACTTC	CASSLSRLAVQETQYF
.	.	TRBJ1-3	TRBV29-1	TGCAGCGTTGTTACAGGGTTGATGGCTGGAAACACCATATATTTT	CSVVTGLMAGNTIYF
.	.	TRBJ1-1	TRBV4-1	TGCGCCAGCAGCCAAGAGGTACAGAACACTGAAGCTTTCTTT	CASSQEVQNTEAFF
.	.	TRBJ1-2	TRBV5-1	TGTGCCAGCAGCGACGCCGGCGGCATTTATGGCTACACCTTC	CASSDAGGIYGYTF
.	many	TRBJ1-6	TRBV7-9	TGTGCCAGCAGCTTGGATAGGAGATGGGATTCACCCCTCCACTTT	CASSLDRRWDSPLHF
.	.	TRBJ2-7	TRBV5-6	TGTGCCAGCAGTCGGGCAGGGAAAACCTACGAGCAGTACTTC	CASSRAGKTYEQYF
.	.	TRBJ1-5	TRBV10-3	TGTGCCAGCAGTGAAGAGGAGGGATGGCAGCCCCAGCATTTT	CASSEEEGWQPQHF
.	.	TRBJ2-5	TRBV20-1	TGCAGTGCTAGAGATCGTCTAGCGACCCAAGAGACCCAGTACTTC	CSARDRLATQETQYF
TRBD2	few	TRBJ2-7	TRBV12-3/TRBV12-4	TGTGCCAGCAGTACCTCGACTAGCGGGAGGCTCTACGAGCAGTACTTC	CASSTSTSGRLYEQYF
TRBD1	many	TRBJ1-1	TRBV20-1	TGCAGTGCTCCCCGGACAGGGGACGCTGAAGCTTTCTTT	CSAPRTGDAEAFF
TRBD1	few	TRBJ2-7	TRBV19	TGTGCCAGTAGCGAAAATAAGGGGGCCGAGCAGTACTTC	CASSENKGAEQYF
.	.	TRBJ1-1	TRBV25-1	TGTGCCAGCTCACCACGATCAGGGACGGACACTGAAGCTTTCTTT	CASSPRSGTDTEAFF
TRBD1	.	TRBJ1-1	TRBV19	TGTGCCAGTGCAGGGGGCCGCGAGTTCGGCACTGAAGCTTTCTTT	CASAGGREFGTEAFF
.	many	TRBJ2-7	TRBV2	TGTGCCAGCAGTGGGGACTTTCCCTACGAGCAGTACTTC	CASSGDFPYEQYF
TRBD1	many	TRBJ1-2	TRBV6-5	TGTGCCAGCAGTTACGCCGGACAGGTCTATGGCTACACCTTC	CASSYAGQVYGYTF
TRBD1	once	TRBJ1-5	TRBV10-2	TGCGCCAGCAACGACCAGGGGGATCAGCCCCAGCATTTT	CASNDQGDQPQHF
.	.	TRBJ1-2	TRBV20-1	TGCAGTGCCAGCAGTTGGACGGTTAACTATGGCTACACCTTC	CSASSWTVNYGYTF
.	.	TRBJ2-7	TRBV24-1	TGTGCCACCAGTGATTTGATCTCTCGGTCCTTC	CATSDLISRSF
.	many	TRBJ1-2	TRBV24-1	TGTGCCACCAGTGAAGGGTCCGGCTATGGCTACACCTTC	CATSEGSGYGYTF
.	few	TRBJ1-6	TRBV9	TGTGCCAGCAGCGTCGGGGGAGGGGCAGCTGACTATAATTCACCCCTCCACTTT	CASSVGGGAADYNSPLHF